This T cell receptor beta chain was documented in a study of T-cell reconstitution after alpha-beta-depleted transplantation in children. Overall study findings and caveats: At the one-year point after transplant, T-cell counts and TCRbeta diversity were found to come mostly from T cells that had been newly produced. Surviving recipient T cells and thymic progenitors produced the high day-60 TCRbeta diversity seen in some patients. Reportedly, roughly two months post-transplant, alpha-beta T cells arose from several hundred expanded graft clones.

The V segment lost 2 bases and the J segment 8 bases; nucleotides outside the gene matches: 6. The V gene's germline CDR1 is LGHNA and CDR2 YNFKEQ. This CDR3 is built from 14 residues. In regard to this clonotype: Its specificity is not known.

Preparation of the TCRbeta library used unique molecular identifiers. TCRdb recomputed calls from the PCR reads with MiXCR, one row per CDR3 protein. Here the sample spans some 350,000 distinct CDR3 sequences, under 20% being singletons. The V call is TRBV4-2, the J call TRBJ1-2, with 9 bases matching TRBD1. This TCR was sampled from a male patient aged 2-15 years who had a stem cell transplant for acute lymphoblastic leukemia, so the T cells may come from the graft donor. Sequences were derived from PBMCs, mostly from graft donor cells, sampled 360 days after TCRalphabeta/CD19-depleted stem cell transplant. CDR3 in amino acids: CASSQRTGAGGYTF. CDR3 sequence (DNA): TGTGCCAGCAGCCAAAGGACAGGGGCGGGCGGCTACACCTTC.